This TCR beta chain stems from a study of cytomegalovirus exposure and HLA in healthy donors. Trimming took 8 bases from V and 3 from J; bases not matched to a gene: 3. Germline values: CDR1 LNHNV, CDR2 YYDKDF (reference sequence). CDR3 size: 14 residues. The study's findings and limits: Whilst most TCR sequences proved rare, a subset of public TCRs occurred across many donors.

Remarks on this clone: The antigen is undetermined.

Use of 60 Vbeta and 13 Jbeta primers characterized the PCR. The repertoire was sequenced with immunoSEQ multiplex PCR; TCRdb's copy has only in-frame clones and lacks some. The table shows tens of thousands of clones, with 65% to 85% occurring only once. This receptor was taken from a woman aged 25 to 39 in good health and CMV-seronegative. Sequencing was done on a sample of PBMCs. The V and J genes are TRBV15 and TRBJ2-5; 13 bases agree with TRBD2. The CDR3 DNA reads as TGTGCCACCGGGACTAGCGGGATTGAAGAGACCCAGTACTTC. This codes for CATGTSGIEETQYF.